The 11 T cell receptor beta chains reported below all come from one sample, sequenced in a study of TIL therapy for anti-PD-1-resistant metastatic lung cancer. The immunoSEQ assay was v3. Only in-frame clones appear in the TCRdb table, and some are missing; sequencing was by immunoSEQ multiplex PCR. The repertoire includes roughly 60,000 clones, around 90% of them detected once, and roughly 2.6% sits in the top ten. As to time point: pre-treatment sample, taken before nivolumab and TIL therapy. The material sequenced was blood, taken at baseline. Source of these receptors: a person aged 25 to 80 with non-small cell lung cancer.

The chain carries TRBV11-2 and TRBJ2-3; D uncertain. This CDR3 has 14 amino acids. Germline V gene lookup returns CDR1 SGHAT and CDR2 FQNNGV. V gave up 3 bases and J gave up 3 bases, with 10 bases separating them. The chain's CDR3 is CASSLGWLTDTQYF. In nucleotides, the CDR3 is TGTGCCAGCAGCTTGGGGTGGCTGACAGATACGCAGTATTTT.

This clone was counted only a few times. This chain connects TRBV19 to TRBJ1-1; 8 positions agree with TRBD1. V was clipped by 5 bases and J by 1 base; unmatched bases: 9. Germline values: CDR1 LNHDA, CDR2 SQIVND (reference sequence). The CDR3 loop spans 16 amino acids. The CDR3 reads CASSLKTGVSNTEAFF. The CDR3 DNA reads as TGTGCCAGTAGTCTTAAGACAGGGGTTTCGAACACTGAAGCTTTCTTT.

This chain links TRBV11-2 with TRBJ1-1, with D possibly being TRBD1 (5 bases). Germline CDR1 reads SGHAT; CDR2 reads FQNNGV. V was pared by 3 bases and J by 1 base, with 12 bases between. The CDR3 consists of 15 residues. CDR3 bases: TGTGCCAGCAGCTTCGGGGCGGGGCGGAACACTGAAGCTTTCTTT. It specifies CASSFGAGRNTEAFF.

This rearrangement joins TRBV27 to TRBJ1-5, with 10 bases aligning to TRBD1. V trimming: 8 bases; J trimming: 11 bases; junction bases outside the gene matches: 15. The CDR3 extends over 15 amino acids. Germline CDR1 MNHEY, CDR2 SMNVEV (reference sequence). As DNA, the CDR3 is TGTGCCAGCTCCTCCCCGACAGGGGGCGACCCAGCCCAGCATTTT. Translation: CASSSPTGGDPAQHF.

This chain links TRBV7-9 with TRBJ2-3; no definite D call. The CDR3 covers 14 residues. From germline, CDR1 is SEHNR and CDR2 FQNEAQ (reference sequence). The V end was cut by 1 base, the J end by 1 base, with 6 bases between. The CDR3 DNA reads TGTGCCAGCAGCTTAGGGGTGGGCACAGATACGCAGTATTTT. It translates to CASSLGVGTDTQYF.

This clone was detected only a few times. This chain connects TRBV5-1 to TRBJ1-1; tentatively, D is TRBD1 (5 bases). V lost 0 bases and J lost 0, with 12 bases in between. The CDR3 extends over 16 amino acids. Germline V gives CDR1 SGHRS, CDR2 YFSETQ. CDR3 sequence: CASSLGGTDMNTEAFF. In DNA, the CDR3 is TGCGCCAGCAGCTTGGGGGGGACTGATATGAACACTGAAGCTTTCTTT.

The chain is built from TRBV30 and TRBJ2-7; 11 bases agree with TRBD2. CDR3 length: 15 amino acids. V lost 2 bases and J lost 3; bases outside the gene matches: 6. Germline V CDR1 and CDR2: GTSNPN, SVGIG (reference sequence). CDR3 bases: TGTGCCTGGAGTATTAGCGGGGGGGGTATCTACGAGCAGTACTTC. This gives the protein CAWSISGGGIYEQYF.

DNA for the CDR3: TGTGCCAGCAGCCAGGCAGGGACAGGGGAGACGGATGGCTACACCTTC. Amino acids: CASSQAGTGETDGYTF. This sequence joins TRBV7-9 and TRBJ1-2, with 10 bases aligning to TRBD1. V dropped 5 bases and J dropped 6; count of bases not matched to a gene: 12. This CDR3 has 16 amino acids. The germline V gene encodes CDR1 SEHNR and CDR2 FQNEAQ (reference sequence).

This chain uses TRBV3-1 (or the pseudogene TRBV3-2) with TRBJ2-7, with unresolved D. Germline CDR1 and CDR2: LGHDT and YNNKEL (reference sequence). The V end lost 1 base, the J end lost 1 base, and 11 bases lay between the germline ends. This CDR3 comprises 15 residues. In DNA, the CDR3 is TGTGCCAGCAGCCAAGGAAATTTTTTTTCCTACGAGCAGTACTTC. This translates into CASSQGNFFSYEQYF.

CDR3 sequence: CASSHSFYEQYF. CDR3 coding DNA: TGTGCCAGTAGTCACAGTTTCTACGAGCAGTACTTC. The gene calls are TRBV19 and TRBJ2-7; D remains ambiguous. V was clipped by 5 bases and J by 3 bases, with 8 bases between them. Germline V gene data show CDR1 as LNHDA and CDR2 as SQIVND (reference sequence). There are 12 residues in the CDR3.

The chain recombines TRBV19 with TRBJ1-2, with unresolved D. Germline CDR1 LNHDA, CDR2 SQIVND (reference sequence). The CDR3 has 15 amino acids. V lost 0 bases, J lost 2 bases, and 10 bases lay in between. The CDR3 sequence: CASSIEGQRNYGYTF. The CDR3 DNA reads TGTGCCAGTAGTATAGAGGGTCAGAGAAACTATGGCTACACCTTC.